These T cell receptor beta chains were read from a single sample in a study of blood T cells in healthy people across ages. A single record per CDR3 protein comes from TCRdb applying MiXCR to the 5' RACE reads. The data contain fewer than 2 million distinct CDR3 sequences, 39% of them singletons. Input material: blood. Source of these receptors: a human donor in good health. CDR3s include the opening cysteine and the closing phenylalanine or tryptophan. D genes are given only for firm matches. Size values are once, few and many counts, or a class for expanded clones, and some rows have none.

TRBV7-2	-	TRBJ2-5	TRBD1	TGTGCCAGCAGCCGCCGTCAGGGGGCGGGGGAGACCCAGTACTTC	CASSRRQGAGETQYF
TRBV12-3/TRBV12-4	-	TRBJ1-1	-	TGTGCCAGCAGTTTTCTTCCGGGCACTGAAGCTTTCTTT	CASSFLPGTEAFF
TRBV4-3	-	TRBJ2-1	-	TGCGCCAGCAGCCAAGATATCCTATCTCGGGGTGAGCAGTTCTTC	CASSQDILSRGEQFF
TRBV3-1	few	TRBJ1-1	-	TGTGCCAGCAGCCACGGGACCTCCCTTGAAGCTTTCTTT	CASSHGTSLEAFF
TRBV24-1	-	TRBJ2-3	TRBD2	TGTGCCACCAGTGGGGGGGGAGAGGATACGCAGTATTTT	CATSGGGEDTQYF
TRBV20-1	-	TRBJ2-7	TRBD1	TGCAGTTACCGGGACAGGAGCTCCTACGAGCAGTACTTC	CSYRDRSSYEQYF
TRBV29-1	-	TRBJ2-5	-	TGCAGCGTCGACACCTACGACAGGGACTTGGCGGAGACCCAGTACTTC	CSVDTYDRDLAETQYF
TRBV7-2	-	TRBJ2-5	TRBD2	TGTGCCAGCAGCCCGGGACTAGCGGGGGGTATCAATGAGCAGTACTTC	CASSPGLAGGINEQYF
TRBV29-1	-	TRBJ2-3	-	TGCAGCGTTGGACAGTCCCCCCCATGGTATTTT	CSVGQSPPWYF
TRBV6-6	-	TRBJ1-5	-	TGTGCCAGCAGTTACTTAGGGGTTTATCAGCCCCAGCATTTT	CASSYLGVYQPQHF
TRBV20-1	-	TRBJ1-5	-	TGCAGTGCTAAGGGAGATGGCAATCAGCCCCAGCATTTT	CSAKGDGNQPQHF
TRBV10-3	-	TRBJ1-2	-	TGTGCCATCAGTGAGTCGAGACAGGAGAACTATGGCTACACCTTC	CAISESRQENYGYTF
TRBV29-1	-	TRBJ2-2	-	TGCAGCGTTGAGTTAGCAGGGCCCAACACCGGGGAGCTGTTTTTT	CSVELAGPNTGELFF
TRBV29-1	many	TRBJ2-7	-	TGCAGCGTTGAAGATCAGAATTCCTACGAGCAGTACTTC	CSVEDQNSYEQYF
TRBV4-1	few	TRBJ2-1	-	TGCGCCAGCAGCCAAGACCGTGACTCCTTCGGTTACAATGAGCAGTTCTTC	CASSQDRDSFGYNEQFF
TRBV7-2	few	TRBJ1-2	-	TGTGCCAGCATACCCGATACAGATAACTATGGCTACACCTTC	CASIPDTDNYGYTF
TRBV5-1	few	TRBJ1-2	-	TGCGCCAGCAGCTGGGGACGACAGGACTCCAACTATGGCTACACCTTC	CASSWGRQDSNYGYTF
TRBV28	few	TRBJ1-5	TRBD1	TGTGCCAGCAGTTTAGGGACAGGGGTGTTTAGCAATCAGCCCCAGCATTTT	CASSLGTGVFSNQPQHF
TRBV4-3	-	TRBJ2-3	-	TGCGCCAGCAGCCAATTGGGGGCAGATACGCAGTATTTT	CASSQLGADTQYF
TRBV18	few	TRBJ2-1	-	TGTGCCAGCTCACCACCGTTGCGGGGGCCCTACAATGAGCAGTTCTTC	CASSPPLRGPYNEQFF
TRBV10-3	-	TRBJ2-5	-	TGTGCCATCAGTGAGAAGGTGGAGACCCAGTACTTC	CAISEKVETQYF
TRBV11-3	few	TRBJ1-5	-	TGTGCCAGCAGCTTTATGGGGGGTCAGCCCCAGCATTTT	CASSFMGGQPQHF
TRBV20-1	-	TRBJ2-1	TRBD2	TGCAGTGCACAGCTAGCGGGGGGGCGCGTGCAGTTCTTC	CSAQLAGGRVQFF
TRBV28	few	TRBJ2-7	-	TGTGCCAGCAGTTTAGGGCCCCAGGTGGGCGAGCAGTACTTC	CASSLGPQVGEQYF
TRBV7-2	few	TRBJ1-2	-	TGTGCCAGCAGCTCAAATTCAGGGGATGGCTACACCTTC	CASSSNSGDGYTF
TRBV4-3	-	TRBJ2-7	-	TGCGCCAGCAGCCAAGATTCAAGGGGGGCGCAAGCATTCGATAGCTCCTACGAGCAGTACTTC	CASSQDSRGAQAFDSSYEQYF
TRBV9	few	TRBJ1-4	-	TGTACCAGCAGCGTAGGGGCAGGAAATGAAAAACTGTTTTTT	CTSSVGAGNEKLFF
TRBV29-1	-	TRBJ1-2	-	TGCAGCGTTGGGTCTCCCGGACGGGACTATGGCTACACCTTC	CSVGSPGRDYGYTF